These 22 T cell receptor beta chains originate from one sample sequenced in a study of T cell repertoires in cytomegalovirus infection. TCRdb re-derived calls from the reads in MiXCR, one entry per CDR3 protein. The sample records approximately 910,000 distinct CDR3 sequences, roughly 30% being singletons. Their recognized antigens are unknown. Sample: cultured CD8+ T cells from PBMCs, taken from culture after CMV antigen stimulation. Every receptor here comes from a human donor in good health (CMV status not recorded). Some clones in this sample may be carry-over from other donors' samples.

The sample holds a few counts of this clonotype. This chain joins TRBV7-6 and TRBJ1-5; 7 nucleotides align to TRBD1. CDR3 size: 15 residues. CDR1 is SGHVS, CDR2 FNYEAQ, per germline. V lost 5 bases and J lost 3; bases outside the gene matches: 7. As DNA, the CDR3 is TGTGCCAGCAGCCCCCGGGACAGCCTCAATCAGCCCCAGCATTTT. Protein: CASSPRDSLNQPQHF.

A note on this clonotype: At one boundary the junction diverges from the germline segment, which might be a read error. V and J are TRBV7-9 and TRBJ2-3; TRBD2 matches at 9 bases. The CDR3 sequence is 17 residues long. Germline V gene lookup returns CDR1 SEHNR and CDR2 FQNEAQ (reference sequence). CDR3 protein: CTSSLPTIAGGTDTQYF. CDR3 nucleotide sequence: TGTACCAGCAGCTTACCGACGATAGCGGGGGGCACAGATACGCAGTATTTT. The whole variable domain, remainder taken from reference TRBV7-9 and TRBJ2-3, is DTGVSQNPRHKITKRGQNVTFRCDPISEHNRLYWYRQTLGQGPEFLTYFQNEAQLEKSRLLSDRFSAERPKGSFSTLEIQRTEQGDSAMYLCTSSLPTIAGGTDTQYFGPGTRLTVL.

The rearrangement joins TRBV19 to TRBJ2-5; possibly TRBD1 or TRBD2 for D (5 bases each). The V gene's germline CDR1 is LNHDA and CDR2 SQIVND (reference sequence). V lost 1 base and J 0 bases, leaving 9 bases between the germline ends. This CDR3 spans 15 amino acids. The CDR3 is CASSIGGTNQETQYF. The DNA of the CDR3 is TGTGCCAGTAGTATAGGGGGGACGAACCAAGAGACCCAGTACTTC.

This CDR3 is CASSLNAAGACNEQFF. As DNA, the CDR3 is TGTGCCAGCAGTTTGAATGCGGCGGGGGCTTGCAATGAGCAGTTCTTC. This chain connects TRBV6-1 to TRBJ2-1, with a tentative D call TRBD2 (7 bases). This CDR3 comprises 16 residues. V gave up 5 bases and J gave up 6 bases, with 20 bases separating them. Germline lookup yields CDR1 MNHNS and CDR2 SASEGT.

The rearrangement links TRBV27 to TRBJ2-5, with D hard to call. Germline V gene data show CDR1 as MNHEY and CDR2 as SMNVEV (reference sequence). V was cut by 5 bases and J by 4 bases, with 14 bases left in between. The CDR3 has 14 residues. Here the CDR3 reads CASSPVPVGETQYF. The CDR3 bases are TGTGCCAGCAGTCCCGTCCCGGTAGGAGAGACCCAGTACTTC.

Points on this clonotype: A much larger clone differs by one base, so this may be a read error. This rearrangement joins TRBV7-6 to TRBJ2-2; perhaps D is TRBD1 or TRBD2 (5 bases each). This CDR3 contains 14 residues. Germline V gene data show CDR1 as SGHVS and CDR2 as FNYEAQ. The CDR3 sequence is CANSFGGNTGELFF. The CDR3 DNA is TGTGCCAACAGCTTTGGGGGGAACACCGGGGAGCTGTTTTTT.

This clonotype has just a few counts. V is TRBV20-1 and J is TRBJ1-1; no reliable D call. The CDR3 consists of 14 residues. From germline, CDR1 is DFQATT and CDR2 SNEGSKA (reference sequence). Trimming took 0 bases from V and 4 from J, leaving 12 bases between them. CDR3 in amino acids: CSARDPGMGTEAFF. The DNA for the CDR3 is TGCAGTGCTAGAGATCCCGGGATGGGCACTGAAGCTTTCTTT.

The V call is TRBV6-5, the J call TRBJ1-1, with TRBD1 matching over 8 bases. Germline CDR1 is MNHEY and CDR2 is SVGAGI. Trimming took 6 bases from V and 2 from J; bases not matched to a gene: 8. The CDR3 sequence is 15 residues long. Written as DNA, the CDR3 is TGTGCCAGCAGGGACAGGGCCGTTGACAACACTGAAGCTTTCTTT. This sequence encodes CASRDRAVDNTEAFF.

This chain links TRBV20-1 with TRBJ1-4, with a possible D match to TRBD1 (5 bases). V was shortened by 8 bases and J by 4 bases, with 17 bases between the two germline ends. Germline V lookup: CDR1 DFQATT, CDR2 SNEGSKA (reference sequence). The CDR3 runs to 14 residues. CDR3 residues: CSSTSSQGNEKLFF. CDR3 coding DNA: TGCAGTTCAACTAGTTCTCAGGGTAATGAAAAACTGTTTTTT.

The chain carries TRBV27 and TRBJ1-2, with D perhaps TRBD1 (6 bases). Germline CDR1 reads MNHEY; CDR2 reads SMNVEV (reference sequence). Trimming left V 6 bases short and J 5 bases short, with 13 bases between. CDR3 length: 13 amino acids. CDR3 sequence: CASSPSQGYGYTF. The CDR3 DNA reads as TGTGCCAGCAGCCCTTCGCAGGGGTATGGCTACACCTTC.

This clonotype has more than one count but fewer than ten. The chain employs TRBV28 and TRBJ1-2; no definite D call. Trimming pared 3 bases from V and 8 bases from J, leaving 22 bases between. The CDR3 runs to 16 residues. Germline-derived CDR1 and CDR2 are MDHEN and SYDVKM. CDR3 sequence: CASSFTLIELSMGYTF. In DNA form, the CDR3 reads TGTGCCAGCAGTTTCACTCTAATTGAGCTTTCAATGGGCTACACCTTC.

Turning to this clonotype: Mismatch with germline at one junction end may stem from a read error. The chain employs TRBV7-7 and TRBJ2-1, with D uncertain. There are 17 residues in the CDR3. Germline V CDR1 and CDR2: SSHAT, FNYEAQ (reference sequence). The CDR3 reads CASSLPTEPPRYNEQFF. In DNA form, the CDR3 reads TGTGCTAGCAGCCTCCCGACGGAGCCCCCTCGATACAATGAGCAGTTCTTC.

This clonotype showed up many times. The chain carries TRBV6-6 and TRBJ2-7, with TRBD1 identical over 7 bases. Germline trimming cut 0 bases from V and 4 bases from J; bases unmatched to any gene: 0. The CDR3 consists of 13 residues. CDR1 MNHNY and CDR2 SVGAGI come from the germline V gene (reference sequence). The CDR3 loop is CASSYSTGYEQYF. CDR3 bases: TGTGCCAGCAGTTACTCGACAGGGTACGAGCAGTACTTC.

This clonotype was counted at least ten times. This chain uses TRBV3-1 with TRBJ1-1; possibly TRBD1 for D (6 bases). V lost 0 bases and J lost 4, with 18 bases in between. CDR1 and CDR2 (germline): LGHDT, YNNKEL (reference sequence). This CDR3 is built from 17 residues. The CDR3 region is CASSQDRGLPRGTEAFF. The CDR3 DNA follows: TGTGCCAGCAGCCAAGACAGGGGTCTCCCCCGAGGCACTGAAGCTTTCTTT. Full variable domain (outside the CDR3, taken from reference TRBV3-1 and TRBJ1-1): DTAVSQTPKYLVTQMGNDKSIKCEQNLGHDTMYWYKQDSKKFLKIMFSYNNKELIINETVPNRFSPKSPDKAHLNLHINSLELGDSAVYFCASSQDRGLPRGTEAFFGQGTRLTVV.

This clonotype has ten or more counts. The chain employs TRBV7-2 and TRBJ2-1; 12 positions match TRBD2. The CDR3 extends over 15 amino acids. The V gene end was trimmed by 5 bases and the J gene end by 7 bases; junction bases not matched to a gene: 6. Germline CDR1 reads SGHTA; CDR2 reads FQGNSA. The CDR3: CASSPLGLAGNEQFF. As DNA, the CDR3 is TGTGCCAGCAGCCCCCTCGGACTAGCGGGGAATGAGCAGTTCTTC.

The chain couples TRBV27 to TRBJ2-1, with D perhaps being TRBD1 or TRBD2 (6 bases each). Germline-derived CDR1 and CDR2 are MNHEY and SMNVEV (reference sequence). The V end lost 5 bases, the J end lost 4 bases, and 12 bases lay between the germline ends. This CDR3 comprises 14 residues. As DNA, the CDR3 is TGTGCCAGCAGTCCGGGGGCGAGGTACAATGAGCAGTTCTTC. It encodes CASSPGARYNEQFF.

This clonotype was recorded a few times. J is TRBJ2-6 and V is TRBV10-3, with D maybe TRBD1 (5 bases). V shed 7 bases and J shed 2 bases, with 15 bases lying between them. Germline assignment: CDR1 ENHRY and CDR2 SYGVKD. The CDR3 loop spans 16 amino acids. The DNA for the CDR3 is TGTGCCATCATGGAGACTGACAGAGCTGGGGCCAACGTCCTGACTTTC. Protein product: CAIMETDRAGANVLTF.

The chain is built from TRBV7-6 and TRBJ2-3; tentatively, D is TRBD2 (8 bases). The CDR3 has 15 amino acids. In germline, CDR1 is SGHVS, CDR2 FNYEAQ. The germline V and J ends were trimmed by 5 bases and 11 bases, with 23 bases remaining between them. The CDR3 DNA reads as TGTGCCAGCAGCCCTCGGGAGGGGGCGCATATGAAGCAGTATTTT. This gives the protein CASSPREGAHMKQYF.

The rearrangement uses TRBV7-9 and TRBJ2-5; 9 bases align to TRBD1. Germline V gene lookup returns CDR1 SEHNR and CDR2 FQNEAQ (reference sequence). With 3 bases clipped from V and 5 bases from J, the junction kept 4 bases outside the gene matches. This CDR3 spans 14 amino acids. Here the CDR3 DNA reads TGTGCCAGCAGCTTCCCTGGACAGGGGGAGACCCAGTACTTC. Amino acid sequence: CASSFPGQGETQYF.

This clonotype has just a few counts. The chain is built from TRBV6-1 and TRBJ1-1, with a possible D match to TRBD1 (5 bases). V dropped 6 bases and J dropped 6 bases, with 11 bases sitting between them. This CDR3 contains 12 residues. Germline V gene data show CDR1 as MNHNS and CDR2 as SASEGT. In DNA form, the CDR3 reads TGTGCCAGCAGGGGGGGAGCCGCTGAAGCTTTCTTT. Translating gives CASRGGAAEAFF.

This clonotype was counted between two and nine times. J is TRBJ2-2 and V is TRBV25-1, with D tentatively TRBD2 (5 bases). Germline V CDR1 and CDR2: MGHDK, SYGVNS. The CDR3 spans 16 residues. Between the trimmed V and J ends, which lost 1 base and 2 bases, there was a span of 11 bases. This chain's CDR3 is CASSEFRELNTGELFF. The CDR3 DNA sequence: TGTGCCAGCAGTGAATTCCGGGAATTAAACACCGGGGAGCTGTTTTTT. Full variable domain (rest looked up from reference TRBV25-1 and TRBJ2-2): EADIYQTPRYLVIGTGKKITLECSQTMGHDKMYWYQQDPGMELHLIHYSYGVNSTEKGDLSSESTVSRIRTEHFPLTLESARPSHTSQYLCASSEFRELNTGELFFGEGSRLTVL.

CDR3 sequence (DNA): TGCAGTGCTAGTCCTCCCCCGGGACTAGCCCTGCACCCCTACCAAGAGACCCAGTACTTC. Its protein is CSASPPPGLALHPYQETQYF. The chain carries TRBV20-1 and TRBJ2-5, with TRBD2 matching 9 bases. The V segment lost 3 bases and the J segment 0 bases; nucleotides outside the gene matches: 20. The CDR3 runs to 20 residues. Germline V CDR1 and CDR2: DFQATT, SNEGSKA (reference sequence).